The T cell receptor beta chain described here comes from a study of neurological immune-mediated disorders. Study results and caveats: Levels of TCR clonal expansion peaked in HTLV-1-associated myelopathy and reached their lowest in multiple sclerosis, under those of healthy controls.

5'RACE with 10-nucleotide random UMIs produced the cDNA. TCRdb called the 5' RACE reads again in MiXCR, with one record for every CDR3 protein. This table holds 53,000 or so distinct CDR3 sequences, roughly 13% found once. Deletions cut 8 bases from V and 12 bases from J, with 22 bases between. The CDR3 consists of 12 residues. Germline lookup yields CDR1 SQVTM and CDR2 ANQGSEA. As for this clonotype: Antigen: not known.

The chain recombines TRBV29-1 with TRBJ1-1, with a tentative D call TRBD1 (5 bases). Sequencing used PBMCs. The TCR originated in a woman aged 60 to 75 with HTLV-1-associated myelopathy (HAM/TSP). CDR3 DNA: TGCAGCCTCGGGACGGAGGCGGGACCGACTTTCTTT. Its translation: CSLGTEAGPTFF.